This T cell receptor (beta chain) derives from a study of T cell repertoires in cytomegalovirus infection. On the study more broadly: It can be stated that public TCR beta signatures indicated CMV infection as well as a matching HLA type. Study outcomes and limitations: People with CMV and the relevant HLA were identified by cumulative public TCR beta family frequency. Ex vivo responses were dominated by HLA-C-restricted CMV-specific TCR beta clonotypes.

This clonotype was counted ten times or more. Its antigen is unknown. TCRdb reprocessed the reads via MiXCR and lists one record per CDR3 protein. The table has around 450,000 distinct CDR3 sequences, approximately 11% seen once. Germline CDR1 is LGHNA and CDR2 is YNFKEQ. Between the trimmed V and J ends, which lost 1 base and 6 bases, there was a span of 13 bases. This CDR3 has 15 residues. The gene calls are TRBV4-2 and TRBJ2-1; TRBD2 might be the D (6 bases). This sequence originates from a human donor in good health (CMV status not recorded). Some clones in this sample may be carry-over from other donors' samples. Source material: PBMCs. CDR3 protein: CASSQGGGVGNEQFF. The CDR3 DNA reads as TGTGCCAGCAGCCAAGGTGGAGGGGTCGGCAATGAGCAGTTCTTC.